The sequence of this T cell receptor (beta chain) was determined in a study of cytomegalovirus exposure and HLA in healthy donors. Broader study findings: Among TCR beta chains, those listed as cytomegalovirus-associated numbered under 200.

A multiplex PCR was run with 60 Vbeta primers and 13 Jbeta primers. The table came from immunoSEQ multiplex PCR; TCRdb's copy has only in-frame clones and leaves some out. Of some 150,000 clones in the sample, roughly 83% were seen once. The CDR3 runs 16 residues. V gave up 0 bases and J gave up 3 bases; unmatched junction bases: 7. The germline CDR1 and CDR2 sequences are SGHNT and YYREEE (reference sequence). For this clone: Its antigen is unidentified.

The chain combines TRBV5-4 with TRBJ2-5, with 8 nucleotides matching TRBD2. Input material: PBMCs. The receptor comes from a human donor in good health. The CDR3 sequence: CASSLALTGGKETQYF. The CDR3 DNA follows: TGTGCCAGCAGCTTGGCCTTAACGGGAGGGAAAGAGACCCAGTACTTC. The complete variable domain, with remaining parts taken from reference TRBV5-4 and TRBJ2-5, reads ETGVTQSPTHLIKTRGQQVTLRCSSQSGHNTVSWYQQALGQGPQFIFQYYREEENGRGNFPPRFSGLQFPNYSSELNVNALELDDSALYLCASSLALTGGKETQYFGPGTRLLVL.